Described below is a single T cell receptor beta chain sequence and its context. Its antigen is not identified. The CDR3 extends over 15 amino acids. Germline V lookup: CDR1 SGHNT, CDR2 YYREEE (reference sequence). Trimming cost V 2 bases and J 4 bases; bases outside gene matches: 6. This specimen belongs to a study of shared clonotypes between healthy human individuals. Findings of the study overall: Owing to a small donor count, the genetic and exposure-history diversity represented was limited. Memory subsets had estimated richness that was generally smaller than that of naive subsets.

TCRdb's copy holds only in-frame clones and misses some; the assay was immunoSEQ multiplex PCR. There are 550,000 to 850,000 clones in the sample; around 67% occur only once, and more than 1.5% lies in the top ten. This TCR was sampled from a woman aged 25 to 39 in good health. The sequenced sample was memory CD4+ T cells sorted from blood. Subset defined: CD45RA-negative fraction. J is TRBJ2-1 and V is TRBV5-4; 7 nucleotides match TRBD2. The CDR3 DNA reads TGTGCCAGCAGCTTACGCTCCGGGAGGTACAATGAGCAGTTCTTC. This sequence encodes CASSLRSGRYNEQFF.